This TCR beta chain was sequenced in a study of memory CD4+ T cells and cytomegalovirus serostatus. Study findings and constraints: Suggested: most of the CMV-linked TCR signature lies in CD4+ memory cells. Of 150 to 200 reported CMV TCRbeta sequences, around 63 were found in memory CD4+ repertoires.

As to this clone: The antigen is unknown.

Single viable CD3+CD4+CD8-CD45RO+ cells were sorted as the memory CD4+ T cells. Serum IgG to CMV pp150, pp28, p38 and p52 defined serostatus. Original handling: Out-of-frame sequences were removed, leaving 2 million to 2.5 million distinct TCRbeta sequences. Clones were sequenced by immunoSEQ multiplex PCR, and TCRdb holds only the in-frame ones, with some missing. V and J calls and clone size come straight from that table; D and trimming were deduced from the DNA. This sample carries about 29,000 clones, more than 70% of them seen once, and the ten largest clones take 0.68%. Germline lookup yields CDR1 LNHDA and CDR2 SQIVND (reference sequence). CDR3 length: 16 residues. V lost 1 base to trimming and J lost 2 bases, with 14 bases between them.

This clonotype originated in an adult in good health and CMV-seronegative. The sample comprised memory CD4+ T cells from blood. The V gene is TRBV19, the J gene TRBJ2-5, with a tentative D call TRBD2 (7 bases). The CDR3 DNA reads as TGTGCCAGTAGTATAGGAATCCGGGGGGCACAAGAGACCCAGTACTTC. The encoded protein is CASSIGIRGAQETQYF.